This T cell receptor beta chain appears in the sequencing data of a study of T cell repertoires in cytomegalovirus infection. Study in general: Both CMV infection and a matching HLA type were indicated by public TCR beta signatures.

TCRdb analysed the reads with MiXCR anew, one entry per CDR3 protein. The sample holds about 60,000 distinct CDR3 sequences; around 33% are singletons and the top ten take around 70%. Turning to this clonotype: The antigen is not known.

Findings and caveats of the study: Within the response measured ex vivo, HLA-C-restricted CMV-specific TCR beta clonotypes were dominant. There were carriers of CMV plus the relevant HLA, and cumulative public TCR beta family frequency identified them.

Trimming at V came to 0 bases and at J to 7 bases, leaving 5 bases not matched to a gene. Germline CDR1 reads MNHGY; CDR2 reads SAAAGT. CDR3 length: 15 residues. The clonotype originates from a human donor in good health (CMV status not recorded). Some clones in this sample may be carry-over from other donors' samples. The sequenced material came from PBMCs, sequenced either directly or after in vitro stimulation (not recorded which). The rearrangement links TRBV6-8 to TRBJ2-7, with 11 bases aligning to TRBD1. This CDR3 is CASSYSDRGLWEQYF. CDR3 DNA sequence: TGTGCCAGCAGTTACTCGGACAGGGGGCTATGGGAGCAGTACTTC.